Following are 27 T cell receptor beta chains from one sample sequenced in a study of blood T cell repertoires in COVID-19. Using immunoSEQ multiplex PCR, the repertoire was profiled, and TCRdb retains in-frame clones only, with some absent. The table lists tens of thousands of clones, around 80% of them singletons, with roughly 6.4% in the top ten. The sequenced sample consisted of peripheral blood. Receptors were obtained from a human donor in a cohort sampled during active or convalescent COVID-19.

J is TRBJ2-1 and V is TRBV7-9; 8 positions match TRBD2. Per the germline V gene, CDR1 is SEHNR and CDR2 is FQNEAQ (reference sequence). Unmatched junction bases numbered 12, after V lost 5 bases and J lost 9 bases. The CDR3 totals 15 residues. CDR3 residues: CASSLGGAVGGEQFF. The CDR3, as DNA: TGTGCCAGCAGCCTCGGGGGGGCAGTAGGAGGTGAGCAGTTCTTC.

The chain has TRBV19 and TRBJ2-5; 11 nucleotides agree with TRBD1. Per the germline V gene, CDR1 is LNHDA and CDR2 is SQIVND (reference sequence). V gave up 3 bases and J gave up 4 bases; unmatched junction bases: 1. CDR3 size: 14 residues. The CDR3 loop is CASSMGQGGETQYF. As DNA, the CDR3 is TGTGCCAGTAGTATGGGACAGGGGGGAGAGACCCAGTACTTC.

The chain recombines TRBV4-2 with TRBJ2-3, with 14 bases matching TRBD2. The V gene end was trimmed by 5 bases and the J gene end by 4 bases; junction bases not matched to a gene: 5. The CDR3 runs to 16 residues. Germline CDR1 is LGHNA and CDR2 is YNFKEQ. As DNA, the CDR3 is TGTGCCAGCAGCGGCCGACTAGCGGGGGGGCCAGATACGCAGTATTTT. Translating it yields CASSGRLAGGPDTQYF.

In DNA, the CDR3 is TGTGCTAGTGGTTTGGTACCCAAACAAAGGGGGTTAGGTGAAAAACTGTTTTTT. Translating it yields CASGLVPKQRGLGEKLFF. The V gene is TRBV12-5, the J gene TRBJ1-4; a possible D gene is TRBD1 (6 bases). V was trimmed by 0 bases and J by 7 bases, leaving 21 bases between them. The length of the CDR3 is 18 residues. CDR1 and CDR2 from the germline V gene are LGHNT and FRNRAP.

V gene TRBV7-2 combines with J gene TRBJ2-7, with D tentatively TRBD1 (5 bases). This CDR3 has 13 amino acids. The germline V and J ends were trimmed by 5 bases and 4 bases, with 12 bases remaining between them. Germline CDR1 and CDR2: SGHTA and FQGNSA. The CDR3 loop reads CASSADKFYEQYF. The CDR3 nucleotides read TGTGCCAGCAGCGCGGACAAGTTTTACGAGCAGTACTTC.

This rearrangement joins TRBV29-1 to TRBJ2-1; 10 bases map to TRBD2. The germline V gene encodes CDR1 SQVTM and CDR2 ANQGSEA. There are 13 residues in the CDR3. V was pared by 6 bases and J by 7 bases, with 6 bases of the junction left unmatched. CDR3 protein: CSVGLAAVNEQFF. The CDR3 DNA sequence: TGCAGCGTCGGACTAGCGGCGGTGAATGAGCAGTTCTTC.

This chain joins TRBV5-1 and TRBJ1-3; a possible D gene is TRBD1 (5 bases). Between the trimmed V and J ends, which lost 4 bases and 7 bases, there was a span of 15 bases. The CDR3 runs 14 residues. Germline CDR1 reads SGHRS; CDR2 reads YFSETQ. The CDR3 reads CASSRGTDGNTIYF. CDR3 coding DNA: TGCGCCAGCAGCCGCGGGACTGACGGGAACACCATATATTTT.

The chain has TRBV19 and TRBJ1-1, with D tentatively TRBD1 (6 bases). Germline V CDR1 and CDR2: LNHDA, SQIVND (reference sequence). V was clipped by 5 bases and J by 5 bases, with 9 bases between them. CDR3 length: 12 residues. CDR3 amino acids: CASSVGTTEAFF. The CDR3, as DNA: TGTGCCAGTAGTGTAGGGACAACTGAAGCTTTCTTT.

J is TRBJ1-5 and V is TRBV5-6; TRBD1 is a possible D gene (5 bases). Germline V gene lookup returns CDR1 SGHDT and CDR2 YYEEEE. The CDR3 runs 15 residues. Trimming took off 3 bases at V and 3 bases at J, with 13 bases between the two ends. The CDR3 here is CASSYGRGHNQPQHF. The CDR3 nucleotides are TGTGCCAGCAGCTACGGGAGAGGACACAATCAGCCCCAGCATTTT.

Comment on this clone: The sample carries other DNA sequences with the same CDR3. The chain has TRBV6-6 and TRBJ1-5, with a possible D match to TRBD1 (6 bases). There are 14 residues in the CDR3. Deletions cut 4 bases from V and 4 bases from J, with 11 bases between. The germline CDR1 and CDR2 sequences are MNHNY and SVGAGI (reference sequence). Here the CDR3 DNA reads TGTGCCAGCAGTTTGACAGGAGGAAATCAGCCCCAGCATTTT. Protein product: CASSLTGGNQPQHF.

The chain couples TRBV4-3 to TRBJ2-3; D is possibly TRBD2 (6 bases). This CDR3 contains 16 residues. Trimming took 0 bases from V and 1 from J, leaving 11 bases between them. Germline CDR1 LGHNA, CDR2 YSLEER. CDR3 nucleotides: TGCGCCAGCAGCCAAGATAGTCAGCGGGGCACAGATACGCAGTATTTT. Amino acids: CASSQDSQRGTDTQYF.

V is TRBV3-1 (or the pseudogene TRBV3-2) and J is TRBJ1-1; no reliable D call. Trimming took 3 bases from V and 0 from J, leaving 14 bases between them. The CDR3 is 16 residues long. CDR1 LGHDT and CDR2 YNNKEL come from the germline V gene (reference sequence). The DNA for the CDR3 is TGTGCCAGCAGCCATCCATCCGACACCTTGAACACTGAAGCTTTCTTT. It is translated as CASSHPSDTLNTEAFF.

The sample holds one count of this clone. V gene TRBV2 combines with J gene TRBJ1-5; 8 nucleotides align to TRBD1. This CDR3 comprises 14 residues. Unmatched junction bases numbered 0, after V lost 4 bases and J lost 1 base. The germline V gene encodes CDR1 SNHLY and CDR2 FYNNEI. CDR3 nucleotide sequence: TGTGCCAGCAGTGGACAGGGGAGCAATCAGCCCCAGCATTTT. As protein: CASSGQGSNQPQHF. Full variable domain (missing parts from reference TRBV2 and TRBJ1-5): EPEVTQTPSHQVTQMGQEVILRCVPISNHLYFYWYRQILGQKVEFLVSFYNNEISEKSEIFDDQFSVERPDGSNFTLKIRSTKLEDSAMYFCASSGQGSNQPQHFGDGTRLSIL.

About this clone itself: Other DNA variants within this sample encode the same CDR3. The J gene is TRBJ2-3, the V gene TRBV18, with D maybe TRBD1 (6 bases). The germline V and J ends were trimmed by 6 bases and 3 bases, with 10 bases remaining between them. CDR3 length: 13 amino acids. Germline CDR1 is KGHSH and CDR2 is LQKENI. The CDR3 nucleotides read TGTGCCAGCTCTCGGACAGCGACAGATACGCAGTATTTT. Protein sequence: CASSRTATDTQYF.

This clone has just a few counts. V is TRBV23-1 and J is TRBJ2-2, with a weak D call TRBD1 (6 bases). TRBV23-1 is treated as an ORF (open reading frame) with a function not yet certain. Trimming took 1 base from V and 1 from J, leaving 16 bases between them. CDR3 length: 18 amino acids. The CDR3 spells CASSQYREQGLNTGELFF. CDR3 coding DNA: TGCGCCAGCAGTCAATATCGGGAACAGGGATTGAACACCGGGGAGCTGTTTTTT.

V gene TRBV6-2 or TRBV6-3 combines with J gene TRBJ1-1; 8 bases align to TRBD1. CDR1 and CDR2 from the germline V gene are MNHEY and SVGEGT. The CDR3 is made up of 14 amino acids. With 2 bases clipped from V and 6 bases from J, the junction kept 5 bases outside the gene matches. In DNA form, the CDR3 reads TGTGCCAGCAGTTACGGACAGGGTGGAGCTGAAGCTTTCTTT. It yields the protein CASSYGQGGAEAFF.

This clone was recorded a few times. This chain joins TRBV29-1 and TRBJ2-5, with TRBD2 matching over 9 bases. Germline V gene data show CDR1 as SQVTM and CDR2 as ANQGSEA. The CDR3 contains 13 residues. V shed 5 bases and J 1 base; nucleotides not matched to a gene: 2. The CDR3 spells CSVTTSGQETQYF. CDR3 DNA: TGCAGCGTTACGACTAGCGGCCAAGAGACCCAGTACTTC.

The V call is TRBV19, the J call TRBJ1-6; the D is unclear. V was cut by 7 bases and J by 4 bases, with 17 bases left in between. The CDR3 spans 16 residues. Looked up from germline, CDR1 is LNHDA and CDR2 is SQIVND (reference sequence). The CDR3 DNA is TGTGCCAGTATAGATCGGGATGGAGGATATAATTCACCCCTCCACTTT. Protein: CASIDRDGGYNSPLHF.

This chain uses TRBV7-8 with TRBJ2-1, with D maybe TRBD2 (6 bases). The ends were cut back, 5 bases at V and 9 bases at J, with 20 bases in the middle. The CDR3 is 15 residues long. The germline gives CDR1 SGHVS, CDR2 FQNEAQ. The DNA for the CDR3 is TGTGCCAGCAGCCACCGGGACGGGGGTTTCGCTGAGCAGTTCTTC. Translating it yields CASSHRDGGFAEQFF.

The gene calls are TRBV6-6 and TRBJ2-7; 8 bases are a match to TRBD2. This CDR3 is 14 amino acids long. CDR1 and CDR2 (germline): MNHNY, SVGAGI (reference sequence). The junction had 6 bases not matched to a gene; V was cut back by 6 bases and J by 2 bases. CDR3 sequence (DNA): TGTGCCAGCAGACCCCGAGCGGGGGCCTACGAGCAGTACTTC. It encodes CASRPRAGAYEQYF.

The rearrangement joins TRBV5-8 to TRBJ2-7; 9 bases align to TRBD1. The V gene end was trimmed by 4 bases and the J gene end by 6 bases; junction bases not matched to a gene: 17. The CDR3 extends over 17 amino acids. Germline CDR1 reads SGHTS; CDR2 reads YDEGEE. DNA for the CDR3: TGTGCCAGCAGCCCGTACTACCGGGACAGGGTTTCTCGCGAGCAGTACTTC. This encodes CASSPYYRDRVSREQYF.

The chain has TRBV7-9 and TRBJ1-5, with TRBD1 matching 8 bases. V was clipped by 3 bases and J by 6 bases; unmatched bases: 10. CDR3 length: 16 residues. The germline V gene encodes CDR1 SEHNR and CDR2 FQNEAQ (reference sequence). The CDR3 region has the DNA TGTGCCAGCAGCTTCTTCGCAGGGGGCTTGATTCAGCCCCAGCATTTT. Its translation: CASSFFAGGLIQPQHF.

The chain joins TRBV5-6 to TRBJ1-5; 8 bases are a match to TRBD1. CDR1 and CDR2 (germline): SGHDT, YYEEEE. This CDR3 is 17 amino acids long. V lost 0 bases and J lost 4; bases outside the gene matches: 9. DNA for the CDR3: TGTGCCAGCAGCTTGGGGGCCGGACAGGGTCGGAATCAGCCCCAGCATTTT. This encodes CASSLGAGQGRNQPQHF.

The chain employs TRBV6-5 and TRBJ1-5; no firm D call. Trimming took off 2 bases at V and 4 bases at J, with 6 bases between the two ends. CDR3 length: 13 residues. Germline V gene sequence: CDR1 MNHEY, CDR2 SVGAGI. The DNA of the CDR3 is TGTGCCAGCAGTTACAGCTTTAATCAGCCCCAGCATTTT. It yields the protein CASSYSFNQPQHF.

This chain joins TRBV4-2 and TRBJ2-7; TRBD2 agrees at 12 bases. The CDR3 has 17 amino acids. V lost 4 bases and J lost 4; bases outside the gene matches: 11. Germline V CDR1 and CDR2: LGHNA, YNFKEQ. The CDR3 reads CASSLEASGGAGYEQYF. The CDR3 coding sequence is TGTGCCAGCAGCCTTGAGGCTAGCGGGGGGGCTGGTTACGAGCAGTACTTC.

V is TRBV5-1 and J is TRBJ2-1; 8 positions agree with TRBD2. Germline V gene data show CDR1 as SGHRS and CDR2 as YFSETQ. The V segment lost 4 bases and the J segment 0 bases; nucleotides outside the gene matches: 6. The CDR3 covers 16 residues. This CDR3 is CASSPISGASYNEQFF. The CDR3 nucleotides read TGCGCCAGCAGCCCGATTAGCGGGGCCTCCTACAATGAGCAGTTCTTC.

The chain uses TRBV30 and TRBJ2-5; 8 nucleotides agree with TRBD1. The CDR3 covers 13 residues. Germline V gives CDR1 GTSNPN, CDR2 SVGIG (reference sequence). V shed 5 bases and J 5 bases; nucleotides not matched to a gene: 7. In DNA, the CDR3 is TGTGCCTGGGAGACAGGGGCGCCGGAGACCCAGTACTTC. Residues: CAWETGAPETQYF.